The 21 T cell receptor beta chains in this list originate from one sample, sequenced in a study of shared clonotypes between healthy human individuals. Clones were read by immunoSEQ multiplex PCR, and TCRdb kept only the in-frame ones, dropping some. The sample lists some 900,000 clones, 60% to 85% occurring once. Sequencing used memory CD4+ T cells sorted from blood. Subset reported: CD45RA-negative fraction. All receptors come from a man aged 18 to 30 in good health.

The chain carries TRBV7-9 and TRBJ1-3; D gene unclear. Germline CDR1 is SEHNR and CDR2 is FQNEAQ (reference sequence). The CDR3 spans 12 residues. Trimming cost V 5 bases and J 6 bases, with 8 bases left between them. The CDR3 reads CASSRVENTIYF. For the CDR3, the DNA is TGTGCCAGCAGCAGGGTTGAAAACACCATATATTTT.

This chain links TRBV7-9 with TRBJ2-5; D is ambiguous. CDR1 is SEHNR, CDR2 FQNEAQ, per germline (reference sequence). The V end lost 5 bases, the J end lost 9 bases, and 10 bases lay between the germline ends. The CDR3 covers 11 residues. DNA of the CDR3: TGTGCCAGCAGCGCCAATTTGCCCCAGTACTTC. Residues: CASSANLPQYF. Filled out from reference TRBV7-9 and TRBJ2-5, the complete variable domain reads DTGVSQNPRHKITKRGQNVTFRCDPISEHNRLYWYRQTLGQGPEFLTYFQNEAQLEKSRLLSDRFSAERPKGSFSTLEIQRTEQGDSAMYLCASSANLPQYFGPGTRLLVL.

The chain has TRBV29-1 and TRBJ1-3; no firm D call. There are 13 residues in the CDR3. Germline values: CDR1 SQVTM, CDR2 ANQGSEA. V was clipped by 2 bases and J by 3 bases, with 8 bases between them. DNA for the CDR3: TGCAGCGTTGAATCGGGCGATGGAAACACCATATATTTT. Its protein is CSVESGDGNTIYF.

The chain is built from TRBV5-1 and TRBJ1-5; 8 positions agree with TRBD1. Germline loops: CDR1 SGHRS, CDR2 YFSETQ. This CDR3 contains 15 residues. V shed 3 bases and J 6 bases; nucleotides not matched to a gene: 8. In DNA, the CDR3 is TGCGCCAGCAGCTCAGGGACAGGAGGAGCTCAGCCCCAGCATTTT. Translating gives CASSSGTGGAQPQHF.

The chain recombines TRBV7-9 with TRBJ2-2, with a weak D call TRBD1 (7 bases). Germline V gene sequence: CDR1 SEHNR, CDR2 FQNEAQ (reference sequence). Trimming took 5 bases from V and 7 from J, leaving 17 bases between them. The CDR3 spans 15 residues. CDR3: CASSEGQTEGGELFF. The CDR3 DNA follows: TGTGCCAGCAGCGAGGGACAGACGGAGGGCGGGGAGCTGTTTTTT.

The V call is TRBV5-1, the J call TRBJ1-1; 8 bases map to TRBD1. This CDR3 has 15 amino acids. V gave up 3 bases and J gave up 4 bases; unmatched junction bases: 8. The germline V gene encodes CDR1 SGHRS and CDR2 YFSETQ. CDR3 sequence reads: CASSWEQGAGTEAFF. The CDR3 DNA is TGCGCCAGCAGCTGGGAGCAGGGGGCGGGCACTGAAGCTTTCTTT. The full variable domain, its missing parts supplied by reference TRBV5-1 and TRBJ1-1, is KAGVTQTPRYLIKTRGQQVTLSCSPISGHRSVSWYQQTPGQGLQFLFEYFSETQRNKGNFPGRFSGRQFSNSRSEMNVSTLELGDSALYLCASSWEQGAGTEAFFGQGTRLTVV.

Turning to this clone: Other DNA sequences in the same sample also yield this CDR3. The chain has TRBV18 and TRBJ2-7; D uncertain. Germline V CDR1 and CDR2: KGHSH, LQKENI. Between the trimmed V and J ends, which lost 2 bases and 1 base, there was a span of 6 bases. The CDR3 is 13 amino acids. In DNA, the CDR3 is TGTGCCAGCTCACCAGACATATCCTACGAGCAGTACTTC. Its protein is CASSPDISYEQYF. Full variable domain (missing parts from reference TRBV18 and TRBJ2-7): NAGVMQNPRHLVRRRGQEARLRCSPMKGHSHVYWYRQLPEEGLKFMVYLQKENIIDESGMPKERFSAEFPKEGPSILRIQQVVRGDSAAYFCASSPDISYEQYFGPGTRLTVT.

This clone turned up a few times. CDR3 sequence (DNA): TGTGCCAGCAGCTTACTAGCGGGGGGGCACTACGAGCAGTACTTC. As protein: CASSLLAGGHYEQYF. J is TRBJ2-7 and V is TRBV5-4; 13 nucleotides agree with TRBD2. The CDR3 contains 15 residues. Trimming removed 2 bases from V and 3 bases from J; junction bases left unmatched: 2. CDR1 is SGHNT and CDR2 is YYREEE in the germline V gene (reference sequence).

The chain carries TRBV5-1 and TRBJ2-1, with 7 bases identical to TRBD1. The CDR3 covers 13 residues. The junction had 5 bases not matched to a gene; V was cut back by 4 bases and J by 7 bases. CDR1 and CDR2 (germline): SGHRS, YFSETQ. For the CDR3, the DNA is TGCGCCAGCAGCGTATCGACAGGGAATGAGCAGTTCTTC. Protein sequence: CASSVSTGNEQFF.

The chain employs TRBV7-6 and TRBJ1-1; D may be TRBD1 (5 bases). This CDR3 is built from 11 residues. V was cut by 0 bases and J by 11 bases, with 7 bases left in between. Germline V lookup: CDR1 SGHVS, CDR2 FNYEAQ. The CDR3 is CASSLAQAAFF. Written as DNA, the CDR3 is TGTGCCAGCAGCTTAGCACAGGCGGCTTTCTTT.

The chain joins TRBV27 to TRBJ1-2; no reliable D call. Looked up from germline, CDR1 is MNHEY and CDR2 is SMNVEV (reference sequence). The CDR3 totals 13 residues. The V end lost 3 bases, the J end lost 4 bases, and 9 bases lay between the germline ends. CDR3 sequence reads: CASSFAQAYGYTF. CDR3 bases: TGTGCCAGCAGTTTTGCGCAGGCCTATGGCTACACCTTC.

V usage is TRBV19 and J usage is TRBJ2-3, with D uncertain. V lost 6 bases and J 9 bases, leaving 13 bases between the germline ends. The CDR3 length is 12 residues. The germline gives CDR1 LNHDA, CDR2 SQIVND (reference sequence). In nucleotides, the CDR3 is TGTGCCAGTAGGTATAACGACCAGACGCAGTATTTT. It is translated as CASRYNDQTQYF.

V is TRBV5-1 and J is TRBJ2-1; 11 bases line up with TRBD1. Germline values: CDR1 SGHRS, CDR2 YFSETQ. V was clipped by 4 bases and J by 9 bases; unmatched bases: 9. This CDR3 spans 15 amino acids. The CDR3 sequence: CASSPGTGGSGEQFF. The CDR3 nucleotides are TGCGCCAGCAGCCCCGGGACAGGGGGAAGTGGTGAGCAGTTCTTC.

The V call is TRBV5-1, the J call TRBJ2-1, with a possible D match to TRBD2 (7 bases). Looked up from germline, CDR1 is SGHRS and CDR2 is YFSETQ. The CDR3 runs 15 residues. Trimming stripped 0 bases from V and 5 bases from J, with 12 bases between. Here the CDR3 reads CASSLVRGLNNEQFF. Here the CDR3 DNA reads TGCGCCAGCAGCTTGGTGCGGGGGCTAAACAATGAGCAGTTCTTC. Together with reference TRBV5-1 and TRBJ2-1, the CDR3 gives the full variable domain: KAGVTQTPRYLIKTRGQQVTLSCSPISGHRSVSWYQQTPGQGLQFLFEYFSETQRNKGNFPGRFSGRQFSNSRSEMNVSTLELGDSALYLCASSLVRGLNNEQFFGPGTRLTVL.

This clone was counted only a few times. The CDR3 sequence: CASSADGNQPQHF. In nucleotides, the CDR3 is TGTGCCAGCAGCGCGGACGGGAATCAGCCCCAGCATTTT. The V gene is TRBV7-9, the J gene TRBJ1-5; no reliable D call. The CDR3 has 13 residues. Germline values: CDR1 SEHNR, CDR2 FQNEAQ (reference sequence). The V and J ends lost 5 bases and 4 bases respectively, with 9 bases between them.

This chain links TRBV5-4 with TRBJ2-3; no clear D. V was shortened by 5 bases and J by 1 base, with 17 bases between the two germline ends. This CDR3 has 16 amino acids. The germline CDR1 and CDR2 sequences are SGHNT and YYREEE (reference sequence). Written as DNA, the CDR3 is TGTGCCAGCAGTCCACAAGGCGGTCTTGGCACAGATACGCAGTATTTT. Its protein is CASSPQGGLGTDTQYF.

The rearrangement joins TRBV11-2 to TRBJ2-7; 7 nucleotides match TRBD2. V gave up 5 bases and J gave up 2 bases; unmatched junction bases: 12. The CDR3 runs 16 residues. The germline V gene has CDR1 SGHAT and CDR2 FQNNGV. CDR3 in amino acids: CASSPQGLLATYEQYF. CDR3 coding DNA: TGTGCCAGCAGCCCCCAAGGGTTACTAGCGACCTACGAGCAGTACTTC.

The chain carries TRBV5-6 and TRBJ1-2, with 8 bases fitting TRBD1. The CDR3 spans 14 residues. V dropped 5 bases and J dropped 6; count of bases not matched to a gene: 9. The germline gives CDR1 SGHDT, CDR2 YYEEEE. CDR3 nucleotide sequence: TGTGCCAGCAGACGGCTCCTACAGGGGGATGGCTACACCTTC. Its protein is CASRRLLQGDGYTF.

The CDR3 region is CASSGLPKGTEAFF. The DNA for the CDR3 is TGTGCCAGCAGTGGGTTGCCTAAGGGTACTGAAGCTTTCTTT. V usage is TRBV2 and J usage is TRBJ1-1, with D unresolved. The CDR3 has 14 residues. Trimming removed 4 bases at V and 5 bases at J, with 14 bases between. Germline V gene data show CDR1 as SNHLY and CDR2 as FYNNEI.

The genes are TRBV25-1 and TRBJ2-1, with D possibly being TRBD2 (7 bases). The length of the CDR3 is 16 residues. Germline V gives CDR1 MGHDK, CDR2 SYGVNS. Trimming shortened V by 5 bases and J by 7 bases, and 21 bases separated the two germline ends. The CDR3: CASSQVGGRRENEQFF. CDR3 in DNA: TGTGCCAGCAGTCAAGTCGGGGGGCGCCGTGAGAATGAGCAGTTCTTC.

The chain is built from TRBV5-6 and TRBJ2-3, with D perhaps given as TRBD1 or TRBD2 (5 bases each). Germline V gives CDR1 SGHDT, CDR2 YYEEEE. This CDR3 is 15 amino acids long. The germline V and J ends were trimmed by 3 bases and 4 bases, with 15 bases remaining between them. The chain's CDR3 is CASSSKHGAADTQYF. CDR3 DNA: TGTGCCAGCAGCTCCAAACACGGGGCGGCAGATACGCAGTATTTT. Full variable domain (rest looked up from reference TRBV5-6 and TRBJ2-3): DAGVTQSPTHLIKTRGQQVTLRCSPKSGHDTVSWYQQALGQGPQFIFQYYEEEERQRGNFPDRFSGHQFPNYSSELNVNALLLGDSALYLCASSSKHGAADTQYFGPGTRLTVL.